The rows below give T cell receptor beta chains drawn from one sample of a study of blood T cell repertoires in COVID-19. Libraries were prepared by immunoSEQ multiplex PCR; TCRdb keeps only in-frame clonotypes and omits some of them. Seen here are fewer than 300,000 clones, approximately 90% observed once, and the top ten hold 4%. The sample comprised peripheral blood. The receptors stem from a man in his sixties who had recovered from COVID-19. Both conserved end residues are part of each CDR3. D genes are given only for firm matches. Clone size, where shown, is once, few, many, or a class for clones that have expanded.

CDR3 protein: CASGLVSPRTGGFGEAFF; CDR3 DNA: TGTGCTAGTGGTTTGGTATCACCGAGGACAGGGGGCTTCGGGGAAGCTTTCTTT; clone size: -; D gene: TRBD1; V gene: TRBV12-5; J gene: TRBJ1-1
CDR3 protein: CASSDRQGGDYSNQPQHF; CDR3 DNA: TGTGCCAGCAGTGACCGGCAGGGTGGGGATTATAGCAATCAGCCCCAGCATTTT; clone size: once; D gene: -; V gene: TRBV2; J gene: TRBJ1-5
CDR3 protein: CASSSRRGHRDEKLFF; CDR3 DNA: TGTGCCAGCAGCTCCCGAAGAGGGCACAGGGATGAAAAACTGTTTTTT; clone size: -; D gene: -; V gene: TRBV9; J gene: TRBJ1-4
CDR3 protein: CASSDKYEQYF; CDR3 DNA: TGTGCCAGCAGTGACAAGTACGAGCAGTACTTC; clone size: -; D gene: -; V gene: TRBV6-2/TRBV6-3; J gene: TRBJ2-7
CDR3 protein: CASSLRTSGSQGVVAYEQYF; CDR3 DNA: TGCGCCAGCAGCTTACGGACTAGCGGGAGTCAAGGGGTCGTCGCTTACGAGCAGTACTTC; clone size: -; D gene: TRBD2; V gene: TRBV5-1; J gene: TRBJ2-7
CDR3 protein: CSVEGAAEAFF; CDR3 DNA: TGCAGTGTTGAGGGGGCAGCGGAAGCTTTCTTT; clone size: -; D gene: TRBD1; V gene: TRBV20-1; J gene: TRBJ1-1
CDR3 protein: CASSPLGGREQYF; CDR3 DNA: TGCGCCAGCAGCCCCTTGGGAGGGCGCGAGCAGTACTTC; clone size: -; D gene: TRBD2; V gene: TRBV5-1; J gene: TRBJ2-7
CDR3 protein: CASSHSGTGIEKLFF; CDR3 DNA: TGTGCCAGCAGCCATTCCGGGACAGGGATCGAAAAACTGTTTTTT; clone size: -; D gene: TRBD1; V gene: TRBV4-2; J gene: TRBJ1-4
CDR3 protein: CASSKRGGLGAGELFF; CDR3 DNA: TGTGCCAGCAGTAAACGGGGGGGCCTTGGAGCCGGGGAGCTGTTTTTT; clone size: -; D gene: TRBD2; V gene: TRBV7-8; J gene: TRBJ2-2
CDR3 protein: CASSVGGTYNEQFF; CDR3 DNA: TGTGCCAGCAGTGTGGGGGGTACCTACAATGAGCAGTTCTTC; clone size: -; D gene: -; V gene: TRBV11-2; J gene: TRBJ2-1
CDR3 protein: CASSQAHGAYEQYF; CDR3 DNA: TGTGCCAGCAGCCAAGCCCACGGTGCCTACGAGCAGTACTTC; clone size: -; D gene: -; V gene: TRBV4-2; J gene: TRBJ2-7
CDR3 protein: CASSLSPLVNTEAFF; CDR3 DNA: TGTGCCAGCAGCTTGTCCCCTTTAGTGAACACTGAAGCTTTCTTT; clone size: -; D gene: -; V gene: TRBV5-6; J gene: TRBJ1-1
CDR3 protein: CASSYHRGANTEAFF; CDR3 DNA: TGTGCCAGCAGCTACCACAGGGGCGCGAACACTGAAGCTTTCTTT; clone size: -; D gene: TRBD1; V gene: TRBV7-9; J gene: TRBJ1-1
CDR3 protein: CASSLQGNTYEQYF; CDR3 DNA: TGTGCCAGCAGTCTACAGGGCAATACCTACGAGCAGTACTTC; clone size: -; D gene: -; V gene: TRBV7-2; J gene: TRBJ2-7
CDR3 protein: CASSLGLTDDEQYF; CDR3 DNA: TGCGCCAGCAGCTTGGGGCTGACAGATGACGAGCAGTACTTC; clone size: -; D gene: -; V gene: TRBV5-1; J gene: TRBJ2-7
CDR3 protein: CASSLERGRTEAFF; CDR3 DNA: TGCGCCAGCAGCTTAGAGCGGGGACGCACTGAAGCTTTCTTT; clone size: -; D gene: -; V gene: TRBV5-1; J gene: TRBJ1-1
CDR3 protein: CASSESGLGTEAFF; CDR3 DNA: TGCGCCAGCAGTGAGTCCGGGTTGGGCACTGAAGCTTTCTTT; clone size: -; D gene: -; V gene: TRBV10-1; J gene: TRBJ1-1
CDR3 protein: CASSFGQDYSPLHF; CDR3 DNA: TGTGCCAGCAGCTTTGGACAGGATTATTCACCCCTCCACTTT; clone size: -; D gene: TRBD1; V gene: TRBV7-2; J gene: TRBJ1-6
CDR3 protein: CASGRSGDTQYF; CDR3 DNA: TGTGCCAGCGGTCGATCCGGGGATACGCAGTATTTT; clone size: -; D gene: -; V gene: TRBV12-3/TRBV12-4; J gene: TRBJ2-3
CDR3 protein: CASSLGGAGELFF; CDR3 DNA: TGTGCCAGCAGTTTGGGGGGGGCCGGGGAGCTGTTTTTT; clone size: -; D gene: TRBD2; V gene: TRBV27; J gene: TRBJ2-2
CDR3 protein: CASSGGQGQFYNEQFF; CDR3 DNA: TGTGCCAGCAGTGGGGGACAGGGACAGTTCTACAATGAGCAGTTCTTC; clone size: -; D gene: TRBD1; V gene: TRBV6-1; J gene: TRBJ2-1
CDR3 protein: CASRQQVYGYTF; CDR3 DNA: TGTGCCAGCAGGCAACAGGTCTATGGCTACACCTTC; clone size: -; D gene: -; V gene: TRBV7-2; J gene: TRBJ1-2
CDR3 protein: CASSVAKERGNNEQFF; CDR3 DNA: TGTGCCAGCAGCGTGGCTAAGGAGCGGGGAAACAATGAGCAGTTCTTC; clone size: -; D gene: TRBD2; V gene: TRBV9; J gene: TRBJ2-1
CDR3 protein: CASRPSGGKSYEQYF; CDR3 DNA: TGTGCCAGCAGACCTAGCGGGGGCAAATCCTACGAGCAGTACTTC; clone size: -; D gene: TRBD2; V gene: TRBV6-2/TRBV6-3; J gene: TRBJ2-7
CDR3 protein: CASRPLAGAQETQYF; CDR3 DNA: TGTGCCAGCCGTCCTCTAGCGGGGGCTCAAGAGACCCAGTACTTC; clone size: -; D gene: TRBD2; V gene: TRBV27; J gene: TRBJ2-5
CDR3 protein: CASSRLAGLFF; CDR3 DNA: TGTGCCAGCAGTCGACTAGCGGGTTTGTTCTTC; clone size: -; D gene: TRBD2; V gene: TRBV6-2/TRBV6-3; J gene: TRBJ2-1
CDR3 protein: CASSTLGAGGNTIYF; CDR3 DNA: TGTGCCAGCAGTACTTTAGGGGCAGGTGGAAACACCATATATTTT; clone size: -; D gene: -; V gene: TRBV2; J gene: TRBJ1-3
CDR3 protein: CASIEGRGSYNEQFF; CDR3 DNA: TGTGCCAGCATCGAAGGTCGGGGATCCTACAATGAGCAGTTCTTC; clone size: -; D gene: -; V gene: TRBV2; J gene: TRBJ2-1
CDR3 protein: CASSLQGSTEAFF; CDR3 DNA: TGTGCCAGCAGTTTACAGGGGAGCACTGAAGCTTTCTTT; clone size: -; D gene: -; V gene: TRBV12-3/TRBV12-4; J gene: TRBJ1-1
CDR3 protein: CASSFHSSNQETQYF; CDR3 DNA: TGTGCCAGCAGTTTTCATAGCAGCAACCAAGAGACCCAGTACTTC; clone size: -; D gene: -; V gene: TRBV27; J gene: TRBJ2-5
CDR3 protein: CASSQGTSGKYEQYF; CDR3 DNA: TGCGCCAGCAGCCAGGGGACTAGCGGAAAATACGAGCAGTACTTC; clone size: -; D gene: TRBD2; V gene: TRBV5-1; J gene: TRBJ2-7
CDR3 protein: CATSRAFRGGPDTQYF; CDR3 DNA: TGTGCCACCAGCAGAGCATTTAGAGGGGGCCCAGATACGCAGTATTTT; clone size: -; D gene: TRBD1; V gene: TRBV15; J gene: TRBJ2-3